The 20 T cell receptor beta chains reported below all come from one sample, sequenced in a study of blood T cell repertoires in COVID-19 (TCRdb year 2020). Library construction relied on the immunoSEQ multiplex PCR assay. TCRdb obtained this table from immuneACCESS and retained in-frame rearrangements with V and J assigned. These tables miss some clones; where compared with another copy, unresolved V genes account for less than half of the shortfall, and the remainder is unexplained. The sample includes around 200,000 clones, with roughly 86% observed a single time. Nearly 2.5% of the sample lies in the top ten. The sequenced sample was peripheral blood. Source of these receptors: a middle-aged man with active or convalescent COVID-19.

CDR3 sequence: CASSQGKVRGSTEAFF. CDR3 sequence (DNA): TGTGCCAGCAGTCAAGGGAAAGTTAGGGGCAGCACTGAAGCTTTCTTT. The gene calls are TRBV6-1 and TRBJ1-1; perhaps TRBD1 as D (5 bases). The ends were cut back, 5 bases at V and 4 bases at J, with 20 bases in the middle. Per the germline V gene, CDR1 is MNHNS and CDR2 is SASEGT. The CDR3 loop spans 16 amino acids.

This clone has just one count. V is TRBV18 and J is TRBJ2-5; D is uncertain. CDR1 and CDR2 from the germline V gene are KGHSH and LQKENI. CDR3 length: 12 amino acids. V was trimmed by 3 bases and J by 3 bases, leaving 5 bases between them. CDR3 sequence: CASSPGEETQYF. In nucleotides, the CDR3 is TGTGCCAGCTCACCCGGAGAAGAGACCCAGTACTTC.

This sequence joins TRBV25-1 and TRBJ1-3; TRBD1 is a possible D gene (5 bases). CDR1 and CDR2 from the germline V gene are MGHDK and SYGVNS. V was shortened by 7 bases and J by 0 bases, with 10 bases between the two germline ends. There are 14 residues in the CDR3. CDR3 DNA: TGTGCCAGCACTGACAGAAGCTCTGGAAACACCATATATTTT. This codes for CASTDRSSGNTIYF.

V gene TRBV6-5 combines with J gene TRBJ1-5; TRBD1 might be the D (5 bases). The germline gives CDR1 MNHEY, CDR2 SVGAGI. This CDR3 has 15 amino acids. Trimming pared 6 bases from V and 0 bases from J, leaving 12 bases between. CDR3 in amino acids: CASRPTGYSNQPQHF. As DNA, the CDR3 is TGTGCCAGCAGACCTACAGGCTATAGCAATCAGCCCCAGCATTTT.

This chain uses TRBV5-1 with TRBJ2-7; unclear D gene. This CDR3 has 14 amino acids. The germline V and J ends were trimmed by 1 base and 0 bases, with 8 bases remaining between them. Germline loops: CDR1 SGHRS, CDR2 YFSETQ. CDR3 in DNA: TGCGCCAGCAGCTTGCAAGGCGGCTCCTACGAGCAGTACTTC. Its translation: CASSLQGGSYEQYF. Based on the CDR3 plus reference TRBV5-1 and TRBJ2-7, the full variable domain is KAGVTQTPRYLIKTRGQQVTLSCSPISGHRSVSWYQQTPGQGLQFLFEYFSETQRNKGNFPGRFSGRQFSNSRSEMNVSTLELGDSALYLCASSLQGGSYEQYFGPGTRLTVT.

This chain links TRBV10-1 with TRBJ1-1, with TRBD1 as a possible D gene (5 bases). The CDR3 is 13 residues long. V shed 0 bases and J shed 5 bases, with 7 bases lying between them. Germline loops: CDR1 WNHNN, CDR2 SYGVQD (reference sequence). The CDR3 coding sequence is TGCGCCAGCAGTGAGTCCGGGGGAACTGAAGCTTTCTTT. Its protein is CASSESGGTEAFF.

CDR3 nucleotides: TGTGCCAGCAGGACGACGGGGTACACTGAAGCTTTCTTT. Translating gives CASRTTGYTEAFF. J is TRBJ1-1 and V is TRBV6-5; D not resolved. The V and J ends lost 6 bases and 3 bases respectively, with 11 bases between them. This CDR3 has 13 residues. CDR1 and CDR2 (germline): MNHEY, SVGAGI.

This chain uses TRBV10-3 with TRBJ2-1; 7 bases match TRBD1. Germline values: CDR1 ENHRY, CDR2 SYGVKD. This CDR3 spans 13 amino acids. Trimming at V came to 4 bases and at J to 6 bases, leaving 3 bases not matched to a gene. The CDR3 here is CAISADRTNEQFF. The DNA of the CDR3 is TGTGCCATCAGTGCGGACAGGACCAATGAGCAGTTCTTC.

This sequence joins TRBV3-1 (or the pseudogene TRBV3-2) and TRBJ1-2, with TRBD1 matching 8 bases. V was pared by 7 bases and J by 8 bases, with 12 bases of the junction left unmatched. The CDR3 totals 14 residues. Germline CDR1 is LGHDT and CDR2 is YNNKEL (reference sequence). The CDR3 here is CASTNRQGARGYTF. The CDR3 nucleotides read TGTGCCAGCACCAACCGGCAGGGGGCGCGGGGCTACACCTTC.

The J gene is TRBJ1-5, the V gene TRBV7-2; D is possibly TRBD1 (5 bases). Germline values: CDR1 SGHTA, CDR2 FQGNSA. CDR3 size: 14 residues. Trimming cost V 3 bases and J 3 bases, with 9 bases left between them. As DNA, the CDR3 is TGTGCCAGCAGCTTTGCAGGGAACAATCAGCCCCAGCATTTT. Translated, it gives CASSFAGNNQPQHF.

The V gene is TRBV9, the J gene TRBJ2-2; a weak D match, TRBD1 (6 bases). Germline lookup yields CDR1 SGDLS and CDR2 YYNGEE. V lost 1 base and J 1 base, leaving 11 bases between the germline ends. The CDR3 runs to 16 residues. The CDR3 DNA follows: TGTGCCAGCAGCGTAATCCCACAGGGGAACACCGGGGAGCTGTTTTTT. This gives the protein CASSVIPQGNTGELFF.

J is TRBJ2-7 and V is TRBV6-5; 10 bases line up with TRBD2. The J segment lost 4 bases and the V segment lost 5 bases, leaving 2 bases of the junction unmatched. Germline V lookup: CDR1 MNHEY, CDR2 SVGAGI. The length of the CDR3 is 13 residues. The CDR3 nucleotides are TGTGCCAGCAGTCTAGCGGGGGTTTACGAGCAGTACTTC. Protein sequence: CASSLAGVYEQYF.

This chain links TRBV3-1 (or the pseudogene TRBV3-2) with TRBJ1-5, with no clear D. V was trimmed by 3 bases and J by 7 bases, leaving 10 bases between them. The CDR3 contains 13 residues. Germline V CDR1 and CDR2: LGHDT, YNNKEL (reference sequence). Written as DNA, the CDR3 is TGTGCCAGCAGCCAGGGAGTGAGGCAGCCCCAGCATTTT. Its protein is CASSQGVRQPQHF.

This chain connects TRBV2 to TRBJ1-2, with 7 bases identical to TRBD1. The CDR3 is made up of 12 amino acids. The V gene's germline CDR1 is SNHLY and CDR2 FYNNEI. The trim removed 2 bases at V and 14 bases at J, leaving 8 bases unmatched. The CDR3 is CASSETRGRGTF. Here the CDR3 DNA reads TGTGCCAGCAGTGAAACGAGGGGGCGCGGGACCTTC.

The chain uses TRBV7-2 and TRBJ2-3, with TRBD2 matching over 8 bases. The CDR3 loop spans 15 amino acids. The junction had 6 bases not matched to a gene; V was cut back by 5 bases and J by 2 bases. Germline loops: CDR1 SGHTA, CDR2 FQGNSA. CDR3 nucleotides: TGTGCCAGCAGCCCCGGGAGGGGGACCACAGATACGCAGTATTTT. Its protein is CASSPGRGTTDTQYF.

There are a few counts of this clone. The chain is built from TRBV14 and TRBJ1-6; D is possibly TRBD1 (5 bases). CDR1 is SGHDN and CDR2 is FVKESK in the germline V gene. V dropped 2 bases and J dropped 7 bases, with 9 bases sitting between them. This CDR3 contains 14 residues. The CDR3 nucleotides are TGTGCCAGCAGCCAACTGCGGGGGAATTCACCCCTCCACTTT. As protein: CASSQLRGNSPLHF.

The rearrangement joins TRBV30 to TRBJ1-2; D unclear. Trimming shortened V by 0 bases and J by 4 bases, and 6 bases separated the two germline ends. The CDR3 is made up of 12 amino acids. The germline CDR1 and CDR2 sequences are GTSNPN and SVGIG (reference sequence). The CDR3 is CAWSVGGYGYTF. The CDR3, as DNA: TGTGCCTGGAGTGTCGGTGGCTATGGCTACACCTTC. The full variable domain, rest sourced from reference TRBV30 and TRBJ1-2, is SQTIHQWPATLVQPVGSPLSLECTVEGTSNPNLYWYRQAAGRGLQLLFYSVGIGQISSEVPQNLSASRPQDRQFILSSKKLLLSDSGFYLCAWSVGGYGYTFGSGTRLTVV.

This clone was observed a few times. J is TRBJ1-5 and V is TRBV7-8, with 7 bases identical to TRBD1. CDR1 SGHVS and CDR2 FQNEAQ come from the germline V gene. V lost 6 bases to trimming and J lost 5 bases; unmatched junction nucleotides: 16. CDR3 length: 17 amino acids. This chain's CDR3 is CASRATPGGMAYQPQHF. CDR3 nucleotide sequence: TGTGCCAGCAGGGCTACTCCAGGGGGAATGGCTTATCAGCCCCAGCATTTT.

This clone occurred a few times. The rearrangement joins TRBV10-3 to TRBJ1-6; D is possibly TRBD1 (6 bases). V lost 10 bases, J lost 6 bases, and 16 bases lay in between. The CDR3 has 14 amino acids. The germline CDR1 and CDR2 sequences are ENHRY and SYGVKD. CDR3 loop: CASQGVRGNSPLHF. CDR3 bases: TGTGCCAGCCAAGGGGTCAGGGGTAATTCACCCCTCCACTTT.

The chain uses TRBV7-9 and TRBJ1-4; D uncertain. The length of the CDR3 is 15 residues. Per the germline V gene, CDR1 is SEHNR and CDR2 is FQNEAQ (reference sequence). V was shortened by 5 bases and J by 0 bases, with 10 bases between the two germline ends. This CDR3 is CASSPERATNEKLFF. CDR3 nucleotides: TGTGCCAGCAGCCCCGAAAGAGCAACTAATGAAAAACTGTTTTTT.